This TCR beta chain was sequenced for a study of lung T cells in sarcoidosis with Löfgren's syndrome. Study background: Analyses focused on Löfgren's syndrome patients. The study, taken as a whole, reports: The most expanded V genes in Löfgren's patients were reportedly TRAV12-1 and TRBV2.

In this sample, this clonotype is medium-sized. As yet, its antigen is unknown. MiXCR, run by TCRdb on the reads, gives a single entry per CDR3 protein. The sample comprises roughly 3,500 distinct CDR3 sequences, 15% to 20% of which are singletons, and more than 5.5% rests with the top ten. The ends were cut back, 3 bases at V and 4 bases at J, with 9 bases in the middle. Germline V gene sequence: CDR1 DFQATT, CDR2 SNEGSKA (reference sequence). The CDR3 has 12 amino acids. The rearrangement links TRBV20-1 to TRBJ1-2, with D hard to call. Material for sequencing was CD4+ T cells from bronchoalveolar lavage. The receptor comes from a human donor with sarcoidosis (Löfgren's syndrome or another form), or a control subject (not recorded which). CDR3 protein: CSASSDPYGYTF. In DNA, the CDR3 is TGCAGTGCTAGTTCAGATCCCTATGGCTACACCTTC.